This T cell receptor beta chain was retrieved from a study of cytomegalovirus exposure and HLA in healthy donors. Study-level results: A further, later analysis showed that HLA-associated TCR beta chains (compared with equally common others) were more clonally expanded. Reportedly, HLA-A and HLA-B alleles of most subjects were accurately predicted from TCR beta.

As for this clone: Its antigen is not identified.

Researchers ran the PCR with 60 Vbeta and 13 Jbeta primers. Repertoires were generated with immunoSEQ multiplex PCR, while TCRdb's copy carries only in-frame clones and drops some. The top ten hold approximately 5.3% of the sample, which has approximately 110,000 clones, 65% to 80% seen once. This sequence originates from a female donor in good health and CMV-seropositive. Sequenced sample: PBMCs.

The DNA for the CDR3 is TGTGCCAGCAGTTTAGGATCAACTAGGATGGGCGAGCAGTACTTC. Protein sequence: CASSLGSTRMGEQYF. The chain carries TRBV27 and TRBJ2-7, with D possibly being TRBD2 (5 bases). The CDR3 runs 15 residues. V was shortened by 2 bases and J by 6 bases, with 17 bases between the two germline ends. Germline V gives CDR1 MNHEY, CDR2 SMNVEV (reference sequence).